This entry is about one T cell receptor (beta chain). Its antigen is still unknown. This sample is drawn from a study of Siglec-9 on CD8 T cells in melanoma. General study points: Siglec-9 reportedly marks and regulates an effector memory CD8+ T-cell subset apparently accumulating in melanoma tumors.

With 2 bases removed from V and 6 bases from J, the gap between germline ends came to 14 bases. CDR1 is KGHSH and CDR2 is LQKENI in the germline V gene. The CDR3 is 15 amino acids. The method was immunoSEQ multiplex PCR; TCRdb's version includes in-frame clones alone and lacks a portion of them. The sample records around 39,000 clones, 80% to 85% being singletons. The receptor was isolated from a human donor in good health. Sequencing input: Siglec-9- CD8+ T cells sorted from blood. The chain carries TRBV18 and TRBJ1-5; unclear D gene. The CDR3 reads CASSPYPDVGQPQHF. The CDR3 nucleotides are TGTGCCAGCTCACCATATCCGGACGTGGGTCAGCCCCAGCATTTT.